This paragraph covers one T cell receptor beta chain sequence. Measured with immunoSEQ multiplex PCR; TCRdb has only the in-frame clones, and not every one. This repertoire shows tens of thousands of clones, approximately 92% found once; its top ten account for just under 2%. These data are taken from a study of T cell changes during pregnancy in multiple sclerosis. Per the germline V gene, CDR1 is KGHSH and CDR2 is LQKENI. V trimming: 4 bases; J trimming: 5 bases; junction bases outside the gene matches: 9. The CDR3 has 15 residues. The sequencing used peripheral blood, collected in the third trimester of pregnancy. The chain recombines TRBV18 with TRBJ2-7; 9 bases map to TRBD2. This receptor was identified in a female donor in good health, enrolled as a control in a pregnancy study. The CDR3 DNA sequence: TGTGCCAGCTCACTACAGCGGGGGGCCGTCCACGAGCAGTACTTC. Protein sequence: CASSLQRGAVHEQYF.